The 5 T cell receptor beta chains listed next were all sequenced from one sample in a study of CD8 T cells in Susac syndrome. Reverse transcription used 0.5 to 1 ug RNA and random hexamers. In TCRdb, the immunoSEQ multiplex PCR reads were re-called with MiXCR into one record per CDR3 protein. The table has more than 100,000 distinct CDR3 sequences, roughly 95% seen once. The specimen was CD4+ T cells from PBMCs. These receptors were collected from a human donor in good health.

The CDR3 sequence is CSVPHGGLPGNEQFF. In nucleotides, the CDR3 is TGCAGCGTCCCCCACGGTGGGTTACCGGGCAATGAGCAGTTCTTC. The chain employs TRBV29-1 and TRBJ2-1; D remains ambiguous. This CDR3 spans 15 amino acids. The germline CDR1 and CDR2 sequences are SQVTM and ANQGSEA. The germline V and J ends were trimmed by 6 bases and 6 bases, with 21 bases remaining between them.

The V gene is TRBV2, the J gene TRBJ2-7; D perhaps matches TRBD1 (6 bases). This CDR3 is 15 amino acids long. The V and J ends lost 6 bases and 0 bases respectively, with 15 bases between them. Germline lookup yields CDR1 SNHLY and CDR2 FYNNEI. CDR3 coding DNA: TGTGCCAGCAGCTCAAACAGGGATTTCTCCTACGAGCAGTACTTC. This sequence encodes CASSSNRDFSYEQYF.

The J gene is TRBJ1-1, the V gene TRBV29-1; possibly TRBD1 for D (6 bases). CDR3 length: 12 residues. Germline V gene data show CDR1 as SQVTM and CDR2 as ANQGSEA. Trimming removed 6 bases from V and 2 bases from J, with 10 bases in between. The CDR3, as DNA: TGCAGCGTACGGACAGTTAACACTGAAGCTTTCTTT. Amino acid sequence: CSVRTVNTEAFF.

V gene TRBV5-1 combines with J gene TRBJ2-7, with TRBD2 matching over 11 bases. This CDR3 comprises 15 residues. V lost 7 bases to trimming and J lost 0 bases; unmatched junction nucleotides: 6. Germline CDR1 SGHRS, CDR2 YFSETQ. In DNA form, the CDR3 reads TGCGCCAGCCGTAGACTAGCGGGAAGCTCCTACGAGCAGTACTTC. It is translated as CASRRLAGSSYEQYF.

The V gene is TRBV23-1, the J gene TRBJ1-5; D gene unclear. TRBV23-1 is given ORF status, its function remaining uncertain. The germline V and J ends were trimmed by 0 bases and 3 bases, with 9 bases remaining between them. This CDR3 contains 15 residues. CDR3 coding DNA: TGCGCCAGCAGTCAATCGCGTAGGCTCAATCAGCCCCAGCATTTT. Translated, it gives CASSQSRRLNQPQHF.